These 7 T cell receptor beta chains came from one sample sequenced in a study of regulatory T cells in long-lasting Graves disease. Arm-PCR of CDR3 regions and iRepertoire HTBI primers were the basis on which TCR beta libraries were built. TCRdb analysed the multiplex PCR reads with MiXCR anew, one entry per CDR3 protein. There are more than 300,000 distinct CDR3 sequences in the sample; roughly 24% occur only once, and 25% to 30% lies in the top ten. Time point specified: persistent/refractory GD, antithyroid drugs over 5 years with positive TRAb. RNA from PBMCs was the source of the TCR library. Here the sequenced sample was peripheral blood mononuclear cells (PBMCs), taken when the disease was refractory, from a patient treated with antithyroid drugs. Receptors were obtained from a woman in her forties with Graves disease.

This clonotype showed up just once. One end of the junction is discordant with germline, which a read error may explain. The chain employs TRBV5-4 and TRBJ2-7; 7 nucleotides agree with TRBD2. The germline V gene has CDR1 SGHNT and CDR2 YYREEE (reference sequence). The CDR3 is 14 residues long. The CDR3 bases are TGCGCCAGCAGCTTGCGTGCGGGAGTGGCAGAGCAGTACTTC. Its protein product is CASSLRAGVAEQYF.

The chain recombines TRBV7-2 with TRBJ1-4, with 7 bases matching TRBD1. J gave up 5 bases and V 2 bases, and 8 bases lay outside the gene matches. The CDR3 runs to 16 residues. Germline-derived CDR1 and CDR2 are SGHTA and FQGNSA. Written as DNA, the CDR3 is TGTGCCAGCAGCTTACTCGTCCGGACAGGCAATGAAAAACTGTTTTTT. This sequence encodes CASSLLVRTGNEKLFF.

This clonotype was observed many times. The CDR3 nucleotides are TGTGCCACCAGTCAAGGGAACCAAGAGACCCAGTACTTC. Translated: CATSQGNQETQYF. The chain carries TRBV24-1 and TRBJ2-5; no reliable D call. CDR1 is KGHDR and CDR2 is SFDVKD in the germline V gene. Trimming removed 6 bases at V and 0 bases at J, with 7 bases between. The CDR3 has 13 residues.

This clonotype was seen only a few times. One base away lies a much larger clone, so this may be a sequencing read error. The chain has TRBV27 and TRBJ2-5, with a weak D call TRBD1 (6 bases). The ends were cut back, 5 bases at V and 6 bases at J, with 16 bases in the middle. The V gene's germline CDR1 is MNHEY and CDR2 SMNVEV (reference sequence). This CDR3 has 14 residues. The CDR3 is CASSDKAGVQTQYF. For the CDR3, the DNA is TGTGCCAGCAGTGATAAGGCAGGGGTGCAGACCCAGTACTTC.

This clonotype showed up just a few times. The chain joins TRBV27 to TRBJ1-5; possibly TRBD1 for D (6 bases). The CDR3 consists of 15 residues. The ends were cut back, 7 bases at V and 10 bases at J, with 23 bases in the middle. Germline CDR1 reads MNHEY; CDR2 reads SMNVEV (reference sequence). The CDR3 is CASNPSGGLRRPQHF. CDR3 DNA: TGTGCCAGCAATCCAAGCGGGGGGCTACGTCGCCCCCAGCATTTT.

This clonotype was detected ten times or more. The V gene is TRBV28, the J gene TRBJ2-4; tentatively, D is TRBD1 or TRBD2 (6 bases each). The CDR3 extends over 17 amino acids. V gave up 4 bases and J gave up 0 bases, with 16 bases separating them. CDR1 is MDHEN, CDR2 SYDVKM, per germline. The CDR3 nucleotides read TGTGCCAGCAGTTACTCCGGGGGCTCCCTAGCCAAAAACATTCAGTACTTC. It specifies CASSYSGGSLAKNIQYF.

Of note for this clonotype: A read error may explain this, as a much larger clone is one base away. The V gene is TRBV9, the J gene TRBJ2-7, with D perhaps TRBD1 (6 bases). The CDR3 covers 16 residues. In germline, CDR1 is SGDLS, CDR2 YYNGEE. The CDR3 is CASSRTGSPSSYKQYF. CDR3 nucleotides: TGTGCCAGCAGCCGAACAGGGAGCCCAAGCTCCTACAAGCAGTACTTC.